This TCR beta chain was identified during a study of monozygotic twins with inflammatory bowel disease. For every sample, eight separate reactions were used to make cDNA. Following a re-call of the 5' RACE reads, TCRdb has one entry per CDR3 protein and lacks DNA. This sample's clone table lists around 210,000 distinct CDR3 sequences. The length of the CDR3 is 14 residues. J is TRBJ1-1 and V is TRBV12-3 or TRBV12-4; the TCRdb call, TRBD1, lacks DNA for checking. This TCR was sampled from a human donor with ulcerative colitis or Crohn's disease, or a healthy co-twin of an affected twin (not recorded which). What was sequenced was blood. CDR3: CASSFGGVETEAFF.